This T cell receptor beta chain originates from a study of cytomegalovirus exposure and HLA in healthy donors. Primers for the PCR totalled 60 Vbeta and 13 Jbeta. TCRdb's copy holds only in-frame clones and misses some; the assay was immunoSEQ multiplex PCR. The sample gives under 150,000 clones, over 60% of which show up once; 1.5% to 2% is in the top ten. Germline CDR1 reads MNHNY; CDR2 reads SVGAGI (reference sequence). The CDR3 has 16 amino acids. Unmatched junction bases numbered 11, after V lost 8 bases and J lost 5 bases. The chain couples TRBV6-6 to TRBJ2-3; 12 bases fit TRBD2. The receptor comes from a man in his late teens or twenties in good health and CMV-seronegative. What was sequenced was PBMCs. The CDR3 region is CASAGRLAGVVDTQYF. The CDR3 DNA is TGTGCCAGCGCGGGAAGACTAGCGGGAGTGGTAGATACGCAGTATTTT.